The clone carrying this T cell receptor (beta chain) was recorded a few times. The entry originates in a study of T-cell reconstitution after alpha-beta-depleted transplantation in children. Construction of the TCRbeta library involved unique molecular identifiers. TCRdb reprocessed the PCR reads with MiXCR, giving one entry per CDR3 protein. The sample yields around 600,000 distinct CDR3 sequences, about 10% seen once. This CDR3 contains 16 residues. Germline CDR1 and CDR2: SQVTM and ANQGSEA. V dropped 7 bases and J dropped 0; count of bases not matched to a gene: 7. Sequenced material: PBMCs from the stem cell graft donor, taken from the stem cell graft. This chain links TRBV29-1 with TRBJ2-2, with 11 bases that match TRBD1. This TCR came from a human donor who donated a stem cell graft to a child with acute myeloid leukemia. DNA of the CDR3: TGCAGCGCCGGACAGGGGGCTCCTTCGAACACCGGGGAGCTGTTTTTT. Its protein is CSAGQGAPSNTGELFF.